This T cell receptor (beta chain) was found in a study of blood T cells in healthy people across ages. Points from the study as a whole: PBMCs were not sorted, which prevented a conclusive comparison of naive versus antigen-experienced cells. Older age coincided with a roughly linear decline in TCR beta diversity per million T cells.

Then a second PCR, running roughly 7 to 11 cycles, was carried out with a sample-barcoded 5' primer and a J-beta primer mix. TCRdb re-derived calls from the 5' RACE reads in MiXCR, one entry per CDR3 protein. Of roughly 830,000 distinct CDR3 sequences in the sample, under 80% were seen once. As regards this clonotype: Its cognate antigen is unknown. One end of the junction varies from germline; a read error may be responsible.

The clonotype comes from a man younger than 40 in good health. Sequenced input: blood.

CDR3 bases: TGCGCCAGCAACGAACCGACAGGGGGGGAAACCCAGTACTTC. Translating gives CASNEPTGGETQYF. This chain links TRBV6-2 or TRBV6-3 with TRBJ2-5; TRBD1 matches 9 bases. There are 14 residues in the CDR3. Per germline, CDR1 MNHEY and CDR2 SVGEGT.